This paragraph covers one T cell receptor (beta chain) sequence. V lost 4 bases and J lost 5; bases outside the gene matches: 5. From germline, CDR1 is SEHNR and CDR2 FQNEAQ (reference sequence). The CDR3 is 15 residues long. The data belong to a study of T cells after somatic rescue of genetic block. Assay: immunoSEQ multiplex PCR; the TCRdb copy retains only in-frame clones and omits some. The sample consists of 85,000 to 90,000 clones, about 87% of them appearing once. This TCR derives from a woman aged 18-29 years. The chain has TRBV7-9 and TRBJ2-5; the match to TRBD2 covers 12 bases. The specimen was peripheral blood mononuclear cells (PBMCs). CDR3 DNA sequence: TGTGCCAGCAGCTCTAGCGGGAGGGCCGAGGAGACCCAGTACTTC. It is translated as CASSSSGRAEETQYF.